These T cell receptor beta chains were read from a single sample in a study of tumor-infiltrating lymphocytes in primary liver carcinoma. TCRdb re-called the multiplex PCR reads through MiXCR, storing one row per CDR3 protein. In the table there are about 310,000 distinct CDR3 sequences, roughly 60% of which are singletons. The sample comprised peripheral blood. All receptors derive from a man aged 40-50 years with primary liver carcinoma and hepatitis B virus infection. Each CDR3 is given with its conserved first and last residue. A D gene is named only where the DNA matches it firmly. Clone size is given for some rows only: seen once, a few or many times, or a class if the clone is expanded.

v_call	clone_size	cdr3_length	j_call	d_call	cdr3_aa	cdr3_nt
TRBV4-3	many	16	TRBJ2-3	TRBD2	CASSQATSGRADTQYF	TGCGCCAGCAGCCAAGCGACTAGCGGGAGGGCCGATACGCAGTATTTT
TRBV11-2	NA	13	TRBJ1-1	NA	CASGTSGWSEAFF	TGTGCCAGCGGCACCAGCGGGTGGTCTGAAGCTTTCTTT
TRBV10-3	few	12	TRBJ2-7	NA	CAIGAGPGEQYF	TGTGCCATCGGTGCAGGGCCGGGCGAGCAGTACTTC
TRBV12-3/TRBV12-4	medium-sized	13	TRBJ2-1	NA	CASSELVPNEQFF	TGTGCCAGCAGTGAGCTGGTCCCCAATGAGCAGTTCTTC
TRBV6-1	many	17	TRBJ2-3	TRBD2	CASSGWTSGSTPDTQYF	TGTGCCAGCAGTGGTTGGACTAGCGGGAGCACCCCAGATACGCAGTATTTT
TRBV11-2	many	14	TRBJ2-5	NA	CASSYWTVQETQYF	TGTGCCAGCAGCTATTGGACAGTTCAAGAGACCCAGTACTTC
TRBV30	NA	15	TRBJ1-2	TRBD1	CAWSVLGGTGVGYTF	TGTGCCTGGAGTGTCCTGGGGGGGACAGGGGTCGGCTACACCTTC
TRBV6-6	many	13	TRBJ2-2	NA	CASSFSPTGELFF	TGTGCCAGCAGTTTCTCCCCAACCGGGGAGCTGTTTTTT
TRBV5-1	few	15	TRBJ2-2	TRBD2	CASGLALAGPGELFF	TGCGCCAGCGGTTTAGCTCTAGCGGGCCCCGGGGAGCTGTTTTTT
TRBV11-3	NA	18	TRBJ2-1	NA	CASSLAGSGSAGYNEQSF	TGTGCCAGCAGCTTAGCTGGTTCAGGAAGCGCGGGGTACAATGAGCAGTCCTTC
TRBV11-2	NA	14	TRBJ2-4	TRBD2	CARSLVGGGDIQYF	TGTGCCAGGAGCTTAGTGGGGGGAGGGGACATTCAGTACTTC
TRBV24-1	few	11	TRBJ2-1	NA	CATGDRIEQFF	TGTGCCACCGGGGATCGAATTGAGCAGTTCTTC
TRBV25-1	NA	13	TRBJ1-1	NA	CASSLKGLTEAFF	TGTGCCAGCAGTCTAAAGGGGCTCACTGAAGCTTTCTTT
TRBV5-1	NA	17	TRBJ2-1	TRBD2	CASSLWRTSGGSNEQFF	TGCGCCAGCAGCCTATGGAGGACTAGCGGGGGGTCCAATGAGCAGTTCTTC
TRBV29-1	many	14	TRBJ2-6	NA	CSAGAAGGANVLTF	TGCAGCGCCGGGGCGGCGGGTGGGGCCAACGTCCTGACTTTC
TRBV5-4	NA	15	TRBJ2-7	TRBD2	CASSLGGRAAGEQYF	TGTGCCAGCAGCTTAGGCGGGAGGGCCGCGGGGGAGCAGTACTTC
TRBV6-1	once	13	TRBJ1-1	NA	CGSSEIRVTEAFF	TGTGGCAGCAGTGAAATCAGGGTCACTGAAGCTTTCTTT